The rows below give T cell receptor beta chains drawn from one sample of a study of T-cell reconstitution after alpha-beta-depleted transplantation in children. TCRdb independently ran MiXCR on the PCR reads; one entry per CDR3 protein. The top ten hold 27% of the sample, which has 400,000 to 450,000 distinct CDR3 sequences, over 40% seen once. Sequenced material: PBMCs, taken before TCRalphabeta/CD19-depleted stem cell transplant. The receptors derive from a girl aged 2 to 10 with aplastic anemia, due to receive a stem cell transplant. CDR3s include the opening cysteine and the closing phenylalanine or tryptophan. The order of the fields is clone size, V gene, J gene, D gene, CDR3 protein, CDR3 DNA. A D gene is named only where the DNA matches it firmly. A row's size may be missing; if present it is once, few, many or a size class.

clone size: -
V gene: TRBV4-1
J gene: TRBJ1-1
D gene: -
CDR3 protein: CASSQELNRYTEAFF
CDR3 DNA: TGCGCCAGCAGCCAAGAGCTCAACAGGTACACTGAAGCTTTCTTT

clone size: many
V gene: TRBV29-1
J gene: TRBJ1-2
D gene: -
CDR3 protein: CSVMGGTYGYTF
CDR3 DNA: TGCAGCGTTATGGGAGGCACCTATGGCTACACCTTC

clone size: -
V gene: TRBV10-3
J gene: TRBJ2-7
D gene: TRBD2
CDR3 protein: CASATGGEQYF
CDR3 DNA: TGTGCCAGCGCCACGGGGGGCGAGCAGTACTTC

clone size: many
V gene: TRBV12-3/TRBV12-4
J gene: TRBJ2-5
D gene: TRBD2
CDR3 protein: CASSPGLAAETQYF
CDR3 DNA: TGTGCCAGCAGCCCGGGACTAGCCGCGGAGACCCAGTACTTC

clone size: -
V gene: TRBV10-3
J gene: TRBJ1-5
D gene: -
CDR3 protein: CAISESQDSNQPQHF
CDR3 DNA: TGTGCCATCAGTGAGTCTCAGGATAGCAATCAGCCCCAGCATTTT

clone size: -
V gene: TRBV7-6
J gene: TRBJ2-7
D gene: -
CDR3 protein: CASSKGGLASSYEQYF
CDR3 DNA: TGTGCCAGCAGCAAAGGTGGCCTTGCAAGCTCCTACGAGCAGTACTTC

clone size: few
V gene: TRBV20-1
J gene: TRBJ2-1
D gene: -
CDR3 protein: CSARERGDYLSYNEQFF
CDR3 DNA: TGCAGTGCTAGAGAAAGGGGAGACTACCTCTCCTACAATGAGCAGTTCTTC

clone size: many
V gene: TRBV12-3/TRBV12-4
J gene: TRBJ1-3
D gene: -
CDR3 protein: CASSLASGNTIYF
CDR3 DNA: TGTGCCAGCAGCTTAGCCTCTGGAAACACCATATATTTT

clone size: -
V gene: TRBV4-1
J gene: TRBJ1-1
D gene: -
CDR3 protein: CASSQEFGRGTEAFF
CDR3 DNA: TGCGCCAGCAGCCAAGAGTTTGGGCGGGGGACTGAAGCTTTCTTT

clone size: -
V gene: TRBV29-1
J gene: TRBJ1-2
D gene: -
CDR3 protein: CRVDTRDGYTF
CDR3 DNA: TGCAGGGTTGACACCCGAGATGGCTACACCTTC

clone size: -
V gene: TRBV6-1
J gene: TRBJ2-7
D gene: -
CDR3 protein: CSSSSYEQYF
CDR3 DNA: TGTTCCAGCAGTTCCTACGAGCAGTACTTC

clone size: few
V gene: TRBV18
J gene: TRBJ2-7
D gene: TRBD1
CDR3 protein: CASWGQGDHEQYF
CDR3 DNA: TGTGCCAGCTGGGGACAGGGTGACCACGAGCAGTACTTC

clone size: many
V gene: TRBV20-1
J gene: TRBJ1-6
D gene: -
CDR3 protein: CSARDDNRALNSPLHF
CDR3 DNA: TGCAGTGCTAGAGATGACAACAGAGCCTTAAATTCACCCCTCCACTTT

clone size: -
V gene: TRBV5-6
J gene: TRBJ1-2
D gene: -
CDR3 protein: CASSLVGPTTNYGYTF
CDR3 DNA: TGTGCCAGCAGCTTGGTGGGACCGACGACTAACTATGGCTACACCTTC

clone size: -
V gene: TRBV7-6
J gene: TRBJ1-3
D gene: TRBD1
CDR3 protein: CASSRGTDGNTIYF
CDR3 DNA: TGTGCCAGCAGCCGCGGGACAGATGGAAACACCATATATTTT

clone size: few
V gene: TRBV11-2
J gene: TRBJ2-1
D gene: TRBD2
CDR3 protein: CASSLVAGGVYEQFF
CDR3 DNA: TGTGCCAGCAGCTTAGTAGCGGGAGGGGTATATGAGCAGTTCTTC

clone size: -
V gene: TRBV12-3/TRBV12-4
J gene: TRBJ2-7
D gene: -
CDR3 protein: CASCPRVRPYEQYF
CDR3 DNA: TGTGCCAGCTGCCCCCGAGTGAGACCCTACGAGCAGTACTTC

clone size: -
V gene: TRBV20-1
J gene: TRBJ2-3
D gene: TRBD2
CDR3 protein: CSARDLRESPDTQYF
CDR3 DNA: TGCAGTGCTAGAGATCTGCGGGAGAGCCCAGATACGCAGTATTTT

clone size: -
V gene: TRBV15
J gene: TRBJ2-1
D gene: TRBD1
CDR3 protein: CATSRHRGAGTEQFF
CDR3 DNA: TGTGCCACCAGCAGGCACAGGGGTGCGGGTACTGAGCAGTTCTTC

clone size: -
V gene: TRBV12-3/TRBV12-4
J gene: TRBJ2-7
D gene: -
CDR3 protein: CASRLTHYEQYF
CDR3 DNA: TGTGCCAGCAGATTGACTCACTACGAGCAGTACTTC

clone size: -
V gene: TRBV6-1
J gene: TRBJ2-1
D gene: -
CDR3 protein: CASAYRGVEGGYNEQFF
CDR3 DNA: TGTGCCAGCGCATATAGGGGAGTAGAGGGGGGGTACAATGAGCAGTTCTTC

clone size: -
V gene: TRBV6-5
J gene: TRBJ2-1
D gene: -
CDR3 protein: CASSLEPSNNEQFF
CDR3 DNA: TGTGCCAGCAGTTTGGAGCCTAGCAATAATGAGCAGTTCTTC

clone size: -
V gene: TRBV18
J gene: TRBJ1-1
D gene: -
CDR3 protein: CASSPPWGVGDTEAFF
CDR3 DNA: TGTGCCAGCTCACCACCGTGGGGCGTAGGCGACACTGAAGCTTTCTTT

clone size: -
V gene: TRBV20-1
J gene: TRBJ2-7
D gene: TRBD2
CDR3 protein: CSARPRAGGPLGEQYF
CDR3 DNA: TGCAGTGCTAGGCCCCGAGCGGGGGGGCCGTTAGGGGAGCAGTACTTC